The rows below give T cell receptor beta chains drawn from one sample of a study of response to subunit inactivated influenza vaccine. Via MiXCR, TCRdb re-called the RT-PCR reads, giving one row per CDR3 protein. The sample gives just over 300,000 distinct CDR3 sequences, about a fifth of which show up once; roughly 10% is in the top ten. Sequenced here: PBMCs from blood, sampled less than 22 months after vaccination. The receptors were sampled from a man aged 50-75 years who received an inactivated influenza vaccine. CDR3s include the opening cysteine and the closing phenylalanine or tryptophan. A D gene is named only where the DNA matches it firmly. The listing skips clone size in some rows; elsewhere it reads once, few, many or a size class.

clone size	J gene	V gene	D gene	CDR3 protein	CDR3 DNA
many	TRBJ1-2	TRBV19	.	CASSISDDLHGYTF	TGTGCCAGTAGTATAAGTGACGACCTCCATGGCTACACCTTC
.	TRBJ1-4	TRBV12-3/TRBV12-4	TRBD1	CASSAHSGGNEKLFF	TGTGCCAGCAGTGCCCATTCAGGGGGTAATGAAAAACTGTTTTTT
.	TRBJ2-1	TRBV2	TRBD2	CASSASGRYNEQFF	TGTGCCAGCAGTGCTAGCGGGCGCTACAATGAGCAGTTCTTC
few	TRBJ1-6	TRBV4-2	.	CASSQEGGSGIFSPLHF	TGTGCCAGCAGCCAAGAGGGTGGCTCCGGAATATTTTCACCCCTCCACTTT
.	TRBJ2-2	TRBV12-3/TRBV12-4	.	CASRQTGFNTGELFF	TGTGCCAGCAGACAAACAGGATTCAACACCGGGGAGCTGTTTTTT
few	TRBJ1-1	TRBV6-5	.	CASSYSSTETAFF	TGTGCCAGCAGTTACTCGAGTACGGAGACGGCTTTCTTT
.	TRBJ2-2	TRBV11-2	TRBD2	CASSHGTSGVLLDTGELFF	TGTGCCAGCAGCCACGGGACTAGCGGGGTACTTCTGGACACCGGGGAGCTGTTTTTT
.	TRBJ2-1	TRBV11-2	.	CASASGQYYNEQFF	TGTGCCAGCGCCTCAGGTCAGTACTACAATGAGCAGTTCTTC
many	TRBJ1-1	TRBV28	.	CASSPVRVNTEAFF	TGTGCCAGCAGTCCAGTCAGGGTAAACACTGAAGCTTTCTTT
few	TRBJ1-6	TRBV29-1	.	CSVEVREGSPLHF	TGCAGCGTTGAAGTCAGGGAAGGGTCACCCCTCCACTTT
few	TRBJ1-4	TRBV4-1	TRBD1	CASSQPGTENEKLFF	TGCGCCAGCAGCCAACCCGGGACAGAAAATGAAAAACTGTTTTTT
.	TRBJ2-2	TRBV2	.	CASSEALGAVTGELFF	TGTGCCAGCAGTGAAGCGTTGGGGGCCGTTACCGGGGAGCTGTTTTTT
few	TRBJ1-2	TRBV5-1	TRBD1	CASSLAQTGGINGYTF	TGCGCCAGCAGCTTGGCGCAGACAGGGGGCATAAATGGCTACACCTTC
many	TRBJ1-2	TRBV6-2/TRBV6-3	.	CASSYSTVPGGYTF	TGTGCCAGCAGTTACTCGACGGTCCCTGGTGGCTACACCTTC
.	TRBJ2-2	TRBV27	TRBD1	CASRPGQGGGELFF	TGTGCCAGCAGACCCGGACAGGGTGGCGGGGAGCTGTTTTTT
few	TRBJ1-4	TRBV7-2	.	CASSLASAEKLFF	TGTGCCAGCAGCTTAGCGTCGGCCGAAAAACTGTTTTTT
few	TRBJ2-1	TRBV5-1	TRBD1	CASSLLGQGENEQFF	TGCGCCAGCAGCCTACTGGGACAGGGTGAAAATGAGCAGTTCTTC
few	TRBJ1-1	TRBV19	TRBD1	CASSTDRGRGAFF	TGTGCCAGTAGTACAGACAGGGGGCGAGGGGCTTTCTTT
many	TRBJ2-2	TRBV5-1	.	CASSLAANTGELFF	TGTGCCAGCAGCTTAGCGGCGAACACCGGGGAGCTGTTTTTT
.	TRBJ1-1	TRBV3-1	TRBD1	CASSQERGQGPSFGNTEAFF	TGTGCCAGCAGCCAAGAGAGGGGACAGGGGCCCAGTTTTGGGAACACTGAAGCTTTCTTT
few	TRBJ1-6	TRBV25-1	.	CASSAEDSGYSPLHF	TGTGCCAGCAGTGCCGAGGACAGTGGATATTCACCCCTCCACTTT
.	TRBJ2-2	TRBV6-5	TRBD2	CASSHELAGGIGELFF	TGTGCCAGCAGTCACGAGCTAGCGGGAGGTATCGGGGAGCTGTTTTTT
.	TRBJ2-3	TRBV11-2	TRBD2	CASSRLAGTTDTQYF	TGTGCCAGCAGCCGACTAGCGGGAACCACAGATACGCAGTATTTT
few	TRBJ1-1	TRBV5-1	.	CASSLDFRGSNTEAFF	TGCGCCAGCAGCTTGGACTTTAGGGGCTCGAACACTGAAGCTTTCTTT
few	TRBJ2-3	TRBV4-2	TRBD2	CASSQDPLAGSTDTQYF	TGTGCCAGCAGCCAAGATCCCCTAGCGGGGAGCACAGATACGCAGTATTTT
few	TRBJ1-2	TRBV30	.	CAWIPHSQGYGYTF	TGTGCCTGGATTCCCCATTCCCAGGGCTATGGCTACACCTTC
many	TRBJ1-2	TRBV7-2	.	CASSLSRLNYGYTF	TGTGCCAGCAGCTTATCTCGTTTGAACTATGGCTACACCTTC
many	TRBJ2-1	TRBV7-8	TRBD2	CASSLPRRLAEGNEQFF	TGTGCCAGCAGCTTGCCCCGCAGGCTAGCGGAGGGGAATGAGCAGTTCTTC
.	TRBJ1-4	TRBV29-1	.	CSAAGTSNEKLFF	TGCAGCGCCGCAGGGACTTCAAATGAAAAACTGTTTTTT
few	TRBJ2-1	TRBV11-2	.	CASRVIQNNEQFF	TGTGCCAGCAGGGTAATACAGAACAATGAGCAGTTCTTC
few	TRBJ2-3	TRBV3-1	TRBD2	CASSRAGGQDTQYF	TGTGCCAGCAGCCGAGCGGGAGGACAAGATACGCAGTATTTT
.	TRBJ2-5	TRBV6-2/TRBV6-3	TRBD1	CASSPLSGTGRETQYF	TGTGCCAGCAGCCCTTTATCCGGGACAGGTAGAGAGACCCAGTACTTC
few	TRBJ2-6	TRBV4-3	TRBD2	CASSRRLAETSGANVLTF	TGCGCCAGCAGCCGCCGGCTAGCGGAGACCTCTGGGGCCAACGTCCTGACTTTC
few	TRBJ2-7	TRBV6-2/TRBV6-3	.	CASSYPDEQYF	TGTGCCAGCAGTTACCCGGACGAGCAGTACTTC
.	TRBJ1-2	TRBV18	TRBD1	CASSPADRAYGYTF	TGTGCCAGCTCACCCGCGGACAGGGCCTATGGCTACACCTTC
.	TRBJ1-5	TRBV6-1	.	CASILGGGRAQHF	TGTGCCAGCATCCTGGGGGGGGGCCGAGCCCAGCATTTT
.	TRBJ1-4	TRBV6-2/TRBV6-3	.	CASERAVGGKLFF	TGTGCCAGCGAGAGGGCCGTCGGGGGAAAACTGTTTTTT
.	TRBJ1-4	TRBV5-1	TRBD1	CASSSDTGGWLRTNEKLFF	TGCGCCAGCAGCTCCGATACAGGGGGATGGCTGAGGACTAATGAAAAACTGTTTTTT
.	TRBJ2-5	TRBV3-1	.	CASSSTSGTHGETQYF	TGTGCCAGCAGCTCCACCTCAGGCACACACGGTGAGACCCAGTACTTC
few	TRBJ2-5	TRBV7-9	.	CASSDRQRGLGETQYF	TGTGCCAGCAGCGATAGACAACGGGGATTAGGAGAGACCCAGTACTTC
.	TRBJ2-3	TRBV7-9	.	CASSSTRRSTDTQYF	TGTGCCAGCAGCTCCACTAGAAGGTCCACAGATACGCAGTATTTT
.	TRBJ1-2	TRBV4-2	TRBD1	CASSPLGGQGFYCYTF	TGTGCCAGCAGCCCTCTGGGAGGACAGGGGTTCTATTGCTACACCTTC
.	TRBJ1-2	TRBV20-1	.	CSAPSSSASTGYTF	TGCAGTGCCCCTTCTTCCTCTGCCTCGACCGGCTACACCTTC
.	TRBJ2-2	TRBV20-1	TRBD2	CSAGGLAGGELFF	TGCAGTGCTGGTGGACTAGCGGGGGGGGAGCTGTTTTTT
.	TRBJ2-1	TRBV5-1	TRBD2	CASSLGSGRDEQFF	TGCGCCAGCAGCCTGGGTAGCGGGAGGGACGAGCAGTTCTTC
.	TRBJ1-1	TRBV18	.	CASSETTNTEAFF	TGTGCCAGCTCAGAGACTACGAACACTGAAGCTTTCTTT
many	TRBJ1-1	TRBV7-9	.	CASRVGGSNTEAFF	TGTGCCAGCAGAGTTGGGGGGTCCAACACTGAAGCTTTCTTT
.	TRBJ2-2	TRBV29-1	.	CSVDLGPNTGELFF	TGCAGCGTTGACCTAGGACCGAACACCGGGGAGCTGTTTTTT
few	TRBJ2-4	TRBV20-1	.	CSAGPPQVQYF	TGCAGTGCCGGACCCCCTCAGGTTCAGTACTTC
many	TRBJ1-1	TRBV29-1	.	CSGGLENTEAFF	TGCAGCGGGGGTCTGGAGAACACTGAAGCTTTCTTT
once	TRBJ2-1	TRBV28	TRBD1	CASSLRGQGQFF	TGTGCCAGCAGTTTACGGGGACAGGGACAGTTCTTC
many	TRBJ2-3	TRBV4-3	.	CASSQAGGRADTQYF	TGCGCCAGCAGCCAAGCTGGGGGACGGGCAGATACGCAGTATTTT
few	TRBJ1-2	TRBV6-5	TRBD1	CASSSHRGQGYTF	TGTGCCAGCAGTTCCCACAGGGGGCAGGGCTACACCTTC
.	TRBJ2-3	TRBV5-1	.	CASSFGTSSTDTQYF	TGCGCCAGCAGCTTTGGGACTTCAAGCACAGATACGCAGTATTTT
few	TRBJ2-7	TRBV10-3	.	CAISETRAHEQYF	TGTGCCATCAGTGAGACTAGGGCACACGAGCAGTACTTC